These 19 T cell receptor beta chains were all obtained from the same sample, sequenced in a study of blood T cell repertoires in COVID-19. The protocol was immunoSEQ multiplex PCR, while the TCRdb copy is restricted to in-frame clones and leaves out a portion. The profile shows about 330,000 clones, roughly 87% of them singletons. The source material was PBMCs or T cells enriched from blood (not recorded which). These receptors were taken from a woman younger than 45 who had recovered from COVID-19.

V gene TRBV18 combines with J gene TRBJ2-3, with 7 bases that match TRBD2. CDR3 size: 15 residues. V shed 1 base, J shed 0 bases, and the junction held 1 base outside the gene matches. CDR1 is KGHSH, CDR2 LQKENI, per germline. CDR3 sequence reads: CASSPQAGSTDTQYF. CDR3 nucleotides: TGTGCCAGCTCACCACAAGCGGGGAGCACAGATACGCAGTATTTT. The full variable domain, its missing parts supplied by reference TRBV18 and TRBJ2-3, is NAGVMQNPRHLVRRRGQEARLRCSPMKGHSHVYWYRQLPEEGLKFMVYLQKENIIDESGMPKERFSAEFPKEGPSILRIQQVVRGDSAAYFCASSPQAGSTDTQYFGPGTRLTVL.

V gene TRBV19 combines with J gene TRBJ2-5; D might be TRBD1 (5 bases). The germline CDR1 and CDR2 sequences are LNHDA and SQIVND (reference sequence). This CDR3 is 15 amino acids long. Trimming took 1 base from V and 1 from J, leaving 10 bases between them. CDR3 protein: CASSIGGQIQETQYF. In nucleotides, the CDR3 is TGTGCCAGTAGTATAGGCGGACAAATCCAAGAGACCCAGTACTTC.

This clone was picked up one time. The chain joins TRBV6-5 to TRBJ1-2; D unclear. CDR1 and CDR2 (germline): MNHEY, SVGAGI. CDR3 length: 13 amino acids. Trimming took off 3 bases at V and 3 bases at J, with 8 bases between the two ends. Here the CDR3 reads CASSYYTDYGYTF. The CDR3 DNA reads TGTGCCAGCAGTTATTACACAGACTATGGCTACACCTTC.

This clone was observed a few times. V gene TRBV2 combines with J gene TRBJ2-7; 10 nucleotides line up with TRBD2. Germline assignment: CDR1 SNHLY and CDR2 FYNNEI. J gave up 8 bases and V 2 bases, and 9 bases lay outside the gene matches. The CDR3 loop spans 15 amino acids. The CDR3 loop reads CASSERERGGLQQYF. The CDR3 DNA sequence: TGTGCCAGCAGTGAACGTGAGCGGGGGGGCCTCCAGCAGTACTTC.

The chain links TRBV30 to TRBJ1-6, with TRBD1 matching 7 bases. Germline V gene sequence: CDR1 GTSNPN, CDR2 SVGIG (reference sequence). This CDR3 has 13 residues. V lost 2 bases to trimming and J lost 14 bases; unmatched junction nucleotides: 9. The CDR3 region is CAWSKGTVATLHF. CDR3 bases: TGTGCCTGGAGTAAAGGGACAGTTGCGACCCTCCACTTT.

The chain is built from TRBV6-5 and TRBJ2-4; D gene ambiguous. Germline lookup yields CDR1 MNHEY and CDR2 SVGAGI. The V end was cut by 9 bases, the J end by 0 bases, with 9 bases between. The CDR3 runs 13 residues. CDR3 protein: CASRELAKNIQYF. As DNA, the CDR3 is TGTGCCAGTCGTGAGTTAGCCAAAAACATTCAGTACTTC.

The chain combines TRBV30 with TRBJ1-4; no clear D. Trimming removed 0 bases from V and 2 bases from J, with 10 bases in between. The CDR3 consists of 15 residues. CDR1 is GTSNPN, CDR2 SVGIG, per germline (reference sequence). The CDR3 nucleotides read TGTGCCTGGAGTGTGCTGGGCAGCACTAATGAAAAACTGTTTTTT. Translated: CAWSVLGSTNEKLFF.

The rearrangement uses TRBV5-1 and TRBJ1-1, with TRBD1 as a possible D gene (6 bases). Germline V gene data show CDR1 as SGHRS and CDR2 as YFSETQ. The CDR3 sequence is 15 residues long. V shed 0 bases and J shed 3 bases, with 12 bases lying between them. This CDR3 reads CASSLGQAAHTEAFF. The CDR3 DNA reads as TGCGCCAGCAGCTTGGGACAGGCGGCACACACTGAAGCTTTCTTT.

This rearrangement joins TRBV19 to TRBJ1-5; TRBD1 is a possible D gene (6 bases). The ends were cut back, 1 base at V and 4 bases at J, with 11 bases in the middle. The CDR3 runs to 15 residues. Looked up from germline, CDR1 is LNHDA and CDR2 is SQIVND (reference sequence). This CDR3 is CASSIARGRNQPQHF. The CDR3 DNA reads TGTGCCAGTAGTATAGCCAGGGGACGGAATCAGCCCCAGCATTTT.

The chain employs TRBV27 and TRBJ1-1, with a tentative D call TRBD1 (6 bases). Germline values: CDR1 MNHEY, CDR2 SMNVEV (reference sequence). The CDR3 totals 14 residues. Trimming stripped 5 bases from V and 1 base from J, with 11 bases between. The CDR3 loop is CASSPGHPNTEAFF. The CDR3 region has the DNA TGTGCCAGCAGTCCGGGACACCCGAACACTGAAGCTTTCTTT.

The CDR3 spells CASSPWTGGHSQAFF. The CDR3 DNA reads as TGTGCCAGCAGTCCCTGGACAGGGGGCCACTCCCAAGCTTTCTTT. V is TRBV6-5 and J is TRBJ1-1; 11 bases align to TRBD1. The CDR3 spans 15 residues. V shed 5 bases and J 9 bases; nucleotides not matched to a gene: 11. CDR1 and CDR2 from the germline V gene are MNHEY and SVGAGI.

The J gene is TRBJ2-1, the V gene TRBV14, with 12 bases aligning to TRBD2. Germline-derived CDR1 and CDR2 are SGHDN and FVKESK. V trimming: 4 bases; J trimming: 4 bases; junction bases outside the gene matches: 8. This CDR3 region has 17 residues. Written as DNA, the CDR3 is TGTGCCAGCAGCCGACTAGCGGGGGCCAGGGAATACAATGAGCAGTTCTTC. The encoded protein is CASSRLAGAREYNEQFF.

This rearrangement joins TRBV24-1 to TRBJ2-3; the D gene is possibly TRBD2 (5 bases). The V end lost 2 bases, the J end lost 7 bases, and 15 bases lay between the germline ends. This CDR3 contains 15 residues. From germline, CDR1 is KGHDR and CDR2 SFDVKD. DNA of the CDR3: TGTGCCACCAGTGATTATAGGTTGGAGGTAAATACGCAGTATTTT. This gives the protein CATSDYRLEVNTQYF.

This rearrangement joins TRBV27 to TRBJ1-1, with 7 bases fitting TRBD1. Germline V gives CDR1 MNHEY, CDR2 SMNVEV (reference sequence). Trimming took 0 bases from V and 1 from J; bases not matched to a gene: 11. CDR3 length equals 18 residues. The CDR3 region has the DNA TGTGCCAGCAGTTTATCGGTGGGGACAGCCCGAACGAACACTGAAGCTTTCTTT. This gives the protein CASSLSVGTARTNTEAFF.

The chain employs TRBV4-1 and TRBJ2-7, with unresolved D. Germline CDR1 MGHRA, CDR2 YSYEKL. Trimming cost V 2 bases and J 5 bases, with 10 bases left between them. This CDR3 comprises 13 residues. The CDR3 DNA reads TGCGCCAGCAGCCAAAGGTTGGGCGACGAGCAGTACTTC. Translated: CASSQRLGDEQYF.

The chain combines TRBV14 with TRBJ1-6; D is unresolved. Germline CDR1 SGHDN, CDR2 FVKESK. The CDR3 covers 13 residues. V dropped 2 bases and J dropped 8 bases, with 7 bases sitting between them. CDR3 nucleotide sequence: TGTGCCAGCAGCCAAAACAGAGATTCACCCCTCCACTTT. This translates into CASSQNRDSPLHF.

The V call is TRBV18, the J call TRBJ2-7, with TRBD1 identical over 7 bases. The CDR3 covers 18 residues. Unmatched junction bases numbered 22, after V lost 6 bases and J lost 5 bases. CDR1 and CDR2 from the germline V gene are KGHSH and LQKENI. CDR3 sequence (DNA): TGTGCCAGCTCTCCGAGGACGAAGACAGGGATCGTTTCTAACGAGCAGTACTTC. Amino acid sequence: CASSPRTKTGIVSNEQYF.

Only one count was recorded for this clone. The chain carries TRBV14 and TRBJ2-1; TRBD1 agrees at 7 bases. Trimming cost V 4 bases and J 2 bases; bases outside gene matches: 5. This CDR3 is built from 15 residues. Germline V lookup: CDR1 SGHDN, CDR2 FVKESK. CDR3: CASSLGQAPYNEQFF. In DNA, the CDR3 is TGTGCCAGCAGCCTCGGACAGGCGCCCTACAATGAGCAGTTCTTC.

The chain recombines TRBV27 with TRBJ1-6; 7 bases line up with TRBD1. The germline gives CDR1 MNHEY, CDR2 SMNVEV (reference sequence). Losses at the gene ends were 6 bases for V and 5 bases for J; bases not matched to a gene: 10. There are 16 residues in the CDR3. CDR3 region: CASSDSDRAHNSPLHF. CDR3 DNA: TGTGCCAGCAGCGACTCCGACAGGGCTCATAATTCACCCCTCCACTTT.